Described below is a single T cell receptor (beta chain) sequence and its context. Germline V gene sequence: CDR1 LGHNA, CDR2 YNFKEQ. This CDR3 has 14 residues. The trim removed 0 bases at V and 11 bases at J, leaving 7 bases unmatched. This sample was included in a study of blood T cell repertoires in COVID-19. Study background: From the United States, Italy and Spain came samples of acute and convalescent COVID-19. PBMCs, B-cell-depleted T cells, or T cells provided the cDNA or gDNA that made up the material.

The authors' processing: Estimated nucleated cell counts came from reference gene primer amplification. Method: immunoSEQ multiplex PCR; TCRdb's copy keeps in-frame clones and lacks some. The V and J calls and clone size come from that table; D and trimming were worked out from the DNA. The table has 290,000 or so clones, more than 75% seen once. The sample was peripheral blood. The V and J genes are TRBV4-2 and TRBJ2-1; 7 nucleotides align to TRBD2. This sequence originates from a man between 65 and 85 years old with acute or convalescent COVID-19. DNA for the CDR3: TGTGCCAGCAGCCAAGACCTCCCGGGACTACAGCAGTTCTTC. It codes for CASSQDLPGLQQFF.